This T cell receptor (beta chain) was retrieved from a study of post-analysis software for immune sequencing data. Carried by the TCR beta cDNA libraries were unique molecular identifiers. From the PCR reads, TCRdb called clonotypes with MiXCR, one entry per CDR3 protein. This table has about 820,000 distinct CDR3 sequences, approximately 53% appearing once. The receptor's source is a girl aged 5-17 years with multiple sclerosis. Specimen: blood.

CDR3 DNA sequence: TGTGCCAGCAGCGCCCGGACAGGGGGCTGGGCGGCCGCCTACGAGCAGTACTTC. Protein: CASSARTGGWAAAYEQYF. This chain links TRBV11-2 with TRBJ2-7; 11 bases are shared with TRBD1. The CDR3 is 18 amino acids. V shed 5 bases and J 2 bases; nucleotides not matched to a gene: 14. The germline gives CDR1 SGHAT, CDR2 FQNNGV.